This TCR beta chain is from a study of T-cell reconstitution after alpha-beta-depleted transplantation in children. Whole-study findings and limits: A year had passed since transplant, and T-cell counts and diversity by then came mostly from newly produced T cells.

This CDR3 is built from 15 residues. The germline gives CDR1 SGHRS, CDR2 YFSETQ. The V end was cut by 0 bases, the J end by 5 bases, with 11 bases between. The TCRbeta library incorporated unique molecular identifiers. TCRdb called the PCR reads again in MiXCR, with one record for every CDR3 protein. The profile shows 45,000 to 55,000 distinct CDR3 sequences, over 4.5% of them singletons. There are many counts of this clonotype. Its matching antigen is unknown. The rearrangement links TRBV5-1 to TRBJ2-2; D may be TRBD2 (5 bases). This sample comprised PBMCs, mostly from graft donor cells, obtained 60 days after TCRalphabeta/CD19-depleted stem cell transplant. This receptor was identified in a female patient under 10 years old who had a stem cell transplant for aplastic anemia, so the T cells may come from the graft donor. Written as DNA, the CDR3 is TGCGCCAGCAGCTTGGCCGCGGGTCCGACCGGGGAGCTGTTTTTT. Translating gives CASSLAAGPTGELFF.